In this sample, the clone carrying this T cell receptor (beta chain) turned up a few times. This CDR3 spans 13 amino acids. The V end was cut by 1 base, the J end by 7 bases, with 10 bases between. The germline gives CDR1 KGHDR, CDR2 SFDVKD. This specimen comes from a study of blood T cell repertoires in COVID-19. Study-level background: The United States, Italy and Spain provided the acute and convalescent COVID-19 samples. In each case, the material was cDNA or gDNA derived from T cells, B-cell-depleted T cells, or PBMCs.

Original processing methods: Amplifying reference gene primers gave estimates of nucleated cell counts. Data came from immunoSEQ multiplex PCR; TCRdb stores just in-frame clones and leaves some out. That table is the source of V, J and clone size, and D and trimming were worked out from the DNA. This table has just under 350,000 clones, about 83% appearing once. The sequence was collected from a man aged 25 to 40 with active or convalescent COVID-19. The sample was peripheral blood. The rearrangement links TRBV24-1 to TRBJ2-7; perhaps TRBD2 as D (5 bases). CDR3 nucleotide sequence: TGTGCCACCAGTGATTTAGACTACCGGGAGCAGTACTTC. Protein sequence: CATSDLDYREQYF.